These T cell receptor beta chains were read from a single sample in a study of blood T cell repertoires in COVID-19. TCRdb keeps only in-frame clones here, not all; method: immunoSEQ multiplex PCR. The data show around 320,000 clones, 88% seen once. Sequenced: peripheral blood. The receptors derive from a woman in her thirties who had recovered from COVID-19. The CDR3 runs from the conserved cysteine through the conserved F or W. The D gene is left open where the match is weak. Clone size appears in some rows only: once, few, many, or a class for an expanded clone.

D gene | J gene | clone size | V gene | CDR3 DNA | CDR3 protein
TRBD1 | TRBJ2-3 | . | TRBV5-1 | TGCGCCAGCAGCCTGGACAGGGGGCCTACCACAGATACGCAGTATTTT | CASSLDRGPTTDTQYF
TRBD1 | TRBJ1-2 | . | TRBV9 | TGTGCCAGCAGCCCACATTGGACAGGGGACTATGGCTACACCTTC | CASSPHWTGDYGYTF
TRBD1 | TRBJ1-2 | . | TRBV4-2 | TGTGCCAGCAGCCATGGGACAGCCTATGGCTACACCTTC | CASSHGTAYGYTF
TRBD2 | TRBJ2-3 | few | TRBV28 | TGTGCCAGCAGTTCGATTCCGGGACTAGCCACAGATACGCAGTATTTT | CASSSIPGLATDTQYF
. | TRBJ2-5 | . | TRBV18 | TGTGCCAGTTCCAATCTGGGACAAAGGGGGGAGACCCAGTACTTC | CASSNLGQRGETQYF
TRBD2 | TRBJ2-1 | . | TRBV3-1/TRBV3-2 | TGTGCCAGCAGAGACATGGGGGGAGCTGTAGCGGGGGCCTACAATGAGCAGTTCTTC | CASRDMGGAVAGAYNEQFF
TRBD1 | TRBJ1-1 | . | TRBV7-9 | TGTGCCAGCAGCCCCAGACAGGGGAACACTGAAGCTTTCTTT | CASSPRQGNTEAFF
. | TRBJ2-1 | . | TRBV3-1/TRBV3-2 | TGTGCCAGCAGCCCGGGATACAATGAGCAGTTCTTC | CASSPGYNEQFF
. | TRBJ1-5 | . | TRBV19 | TGTGCCAGCCGGGGACAACACAATCAGCCCCAGCATTTT | CASRGQHNQPQHF
TRBD2 | TRBJ2-7 | . | TRBV4-2 | TGTGCCAGCAGCCAAGACTTGAGCGGGGGCTTTTACGAGCAGTACTTC | CASSQDLSGGFYEQYF
TRBD1 | TRBJ1-5 | few | TRBV30 | TGTGCCTGGAGTACAGGGGTGCGTCAGCCCCAGCATTTT | CAWSTGVRQPQHF
. | TRBJ1-1 | . | TRBV6-5 | TGTGCCAGCATCCAGAACACTGAAGCTTTCTTT | CASIQNTEAFF
. | TRBJ1-6 | . | TRBV7-3 | TGTGCCAGCAGCTTGACTCGCAATTCACCCCTCCACTTT | CASSLTRNSPLHF
. | TRBJ1-2 | . | TRBV6-5 | TGTGCCAGCAGTTACTCGGCAGAACAAACTAACTATGGCTACACCTTC | CASSYSAEQTNYGYTF
TRBD1 | TRBJ1-2 | . | TRBV5-4 | TGTGCCAGCAGCTCCAGGGGGCCTGATGGCTACACCTTC | CASSSRGPDGYTF
TRBD1 | TRBJ1-6 | . | TRBV27 | TGTGCCAGCAGTTCCGGGACAGGGGATTCACCCCTCCACTTT | CASSSGTGDSPLHF
TRBD1 | TRBJ2-3 | . | TRBV28 | TGTGCCAGCGCGGGACAGGGCCCCAGAGATACGCAGTATTTT | CASAGQGPRDTQYF